Given below is one T cell receptor beta chain in context. Its antigen is still unknown. After removal of 6 bases from V and 3 bases from J, the junction contained 7 bases not matched to a gene. The CDR3 runs 15 residues. Germline V gene lookup returns CDR1 SEHNR and CDR2 FQNEAQ (reference sequence). This entry is derived from a study of T cells in Graves' hyperthyroidism and ophthalmopathy. Turning to the study itself: Peripheral blood draws took place at initial diagnosis, ahead of any treatment.

The study, taken as a whole, reports: Most thyroid-expanded clonotypes above 0.001 were also found in blood. In the analysis, a 13 V-J model separated ophthalmopathy from stable hyperthyroidism.

Amplified TCR beta CDR3 regions derived from RNA transcripts. A set of HTBI primers served as the primers for a first-round RT-PCR of the TCR CDR3. TCRdb redid the calling of the multiplex PCR reads with MiXCR, one entry per CDR3 protein. The table records about 600,000 distinct CDR3 sequences, 13% to 15% of them present only once. Using roughly 9.4 ml of fresh peripheral blood, PBMCs were prepared. This receptor was identified in a woman between 18 and 29 years old with Graves' ophthalmopathy. Sequenced sample: blood. This chain uses TRBV7-9 with TRBJ1-3; the match to TRBD1 covers 8 bases. This CDR3 reads CASSPQGASGNTIYF. The CDR3 DNA sequence: TGTGCCAGCAGTCCCCAGGGGGCAAGTGGAAACACCATATATTTT.